These 20 T cell receptor beta chains originate from one sample sequenced in a study of radiotherapy plus CTLA-4 blockade in lung cancer. Using immunoSEQ multiplex PCR, the repertoire was profiled, and TCRdb retains in-frame clones only, with some absent. The profile shows about 120,000 clones, about 87% of them singletons. The specimen was peripheral blood, collected from a patient treated with radiotherapy plus ipilimumab. These receptors came from a human donor with non-small cell lung cancer that progressed on radiotherapy plus ipilimumab.

The rearrangement joins TRBV11-2 to TRBJ2-7; D is unresolved. Germline assignment: CDR1 SGHAT and CDR2 FQNNGV. With 4 bases removed from V and 2 bases from J, the gap between germline ends came to 15 bases. CDR3 length equals 15 residues. CDR3 nucleotide sequence: TGTGCCAGCAGCTCGGTTTCTGGGCGGACCTACGAGCAGTACTTC. Its protein is CASSSVSGRTYEQYF.

A few counts support this clone. V and J are TRBV27 and TRBJ2-7; tentatively, D is TRBD1 (6 bases). Trimming removed 3 bases at V and 2 bases at J, with 17 bases between. This CDR3 has 16 residues. The germline V gene has CDR1 MNHEY and CDR2 SMNVEV (reference sequence). CDR3 loop: CASSFRRQDPTYEQYF. The CDR3 nucleotides are TGTGCCAGCAGTTTTCGAAGACAGGACCCCACCTACGAGCAGTACTTC.

J is TRBJ2-1 and V is TRBV11-2, with D tentatively TRBD1 or TRBD2 (6 bases each). Germline CDR1 reads SGHAT; CDR2 reads FQNNGV. Trimming pared 5 bases from V and 7 bases from J, leaving 15 bases between. This CDR3 is built from 14 residues. The CDR3 coding sequence is TGTGCCAGCAGCCCCCTGAGGGGGAGGAATGAGCAGTTCTTC. Translation gives CASSPLRGRNEQFF.

The gene calls are TRBV27 and TRBJ2-1; D gene unclear. The CDR3 extends over 15 amino acids. CDR1 and CDR2 from the germline V gene are MNHEY and SMNVEV (reference sequence). Trimming took off 7 bases at V and 2 bases at J, with 15 bases between the two ends. CDR3 protein: CASKRVALAYNEQFF. The CDR3 DNA is TGTGCCAGCAAGAGAGTAGCCCTTGCCTACAATGAGCAGTTCTTC.

The gene calls are TRBV7-6 and TRBJ2-2; 14 positions match TRBD2. The CDR3 contains 16 residues. V dropped 5 bases and J dropped 7; count of bases not matched to a gene: 6. In germline, CDR1 is SGHVS, CDR2 FNYEAQ. In nucleotides, the CDR3 is TGTGCCAGCAGCATAGGGACTAGCGGGAGTATCGGGGAGCTGTTTTTT. This encodes CASSIGTSGSIGELFF.

As regards this clone: A single base is all that separates this from a far larger clone, so a read error is likely. This chain connects TRBV4-2 to TRBJ2-7; tentatively, D is TRBD1 (7 bases). Trimming took off 0 bases at V and 6 bases at J, with 18 bases between the two ends. CDR1 is LGHNA, CDR2 YNFKEQ, per germline. CDR3 length equals 16 residues. In DNA form, the CDR3 reads TGTGCCAGCAGCCAAGAAGGGGGCGGGAATTCCCTCGAGCAGTACTTC. This codes for CASSQEGGGNSLEQYF.

The rearrangement uses TRBV19 and TRBJ2-7; 7 nucleotides match TRBD1. With V trimmed by 5 bases and J by 4 bases, 11 bases remained unmatched. This CDR3 comprises 15 residues. CDR1 is LNHDA, CDR2 SQIVND, per germline (reference sequence). As DNA, the CDR3 is TGTGCCAGTAGTCGGCCGGGACAGCAAAAATACGAGCAGTACTTC. Its protein is CASSRPGQQKYEQYF.

V gene TRBV28 combines with J gene TRBJ1-2, with TRBD1 matching over 9 bases. Germline CDR1 and CDR2: MDHEN and SYDVKM. The ends lost 7 bases at V and 6 bases at J; junction bases unmatched: 9. The CDR3 length is 14 residues. The CDR3 reads CASIPPGQGNGYTF. In DNA form, the CDR3 reads TGTGCCAGCATTCCCCCGGGACAGGGTAATGGCTACACCTTC.

The chain has TRBV19 and TRBJ1-5; a possible D gene is TRBD1 (6 bases). The CDR3 is 18 residues long. From germline, CDR1 is LNHDA and CDR2 SQIVND (reference sequence). V was shortened by 5 bases and J by 0 bases, with 20 bases between the two germline ends. CDR3 residues: CASSGGPIEVNSNQPQHF. CDR3 DNA sequence: TGTGCCAGTAGTGGGGGCCCCATTGAGGTAAATAGCAATCAGCCCCAGCATTTT.

The chain carries TRBV5-1 and TRBJ2-5; D is uncertain. CDR3 length: 12 amino acids. Germline CDR1 and CDR2: SGHRS and YFSETQ. Trimming took off 4 bases at V and 5 bases at J, with 9 bases between the two ends. CDR3 region: CASSHLQETQYF. In DNA form, the CDR3 reads TGCGCCAGCAGCCACTTACAGGAGACCCAGTACTTC.

The chain combines TRBV7-9 with TRBJ2-1; 7 bases agree with TRBD2. Germline CDR1 and CDR2: SEHNR and FQNEAQ (reference sequence). This CDR3 has 15 amino acids. J gave up 5 bases and V 5 bases, and 9 bases lay outside the gene matches. The CDR3 protein is CASSQLATEDNEQFF. The DNA of the CDR3 is TGTGCCAGCAGCCAACTAGCGACCGAGGACAATGAGCAGTTCTTC. The entire variable domain, with the rest obtained from reference TRBV7-9 and TRBJ2-1, is as follows: DTGVSQNPRHKITKRGQNVTFRCDPISEHNRLYWYRQTLGQGPEFLTYFQNEAQLEKSRLLSDRFSAERPKGSFSTLEIQRTEQGDSAMYLCASSQLATEDNEQFFGPGTRLTVL.

V gene TRBV4-1 combines with J gene TRBJ1-2; D ambiguous. Germline assignment: CDR1 MGHRA and CDR2 YSYEKL. The CDR3 is made up of 16 amino acids. V gave up 2 bases and J gave up 2 bases, with 15 bases separating them. The CDR3 coding sequence is TGCGCCAGCAGCCAATGGTGGTTGCGGACCAACTATGGCTACACCTTC. Translating gives CASSQWWLRTNYGYTF.

This clone was counted only a few times. CDR3 bases: TGTGCCAGCAGCCCTCGACCCTACTCCTACGAGCAGTACTTC. Translation gives CASSPRPYSYEQYF. The J gene is TRBJ2-7, the V gene TRBV7-9, with D hard to call. Trimming took off 5 bases at V and 0 bases at J, with 11 bases between the two ends. The CDR3 length is 14 residues. Per germline, CDR1 SEHNR and CDR2 FQNEAQ (reference sequence).

The V and J genes are TRBV10-1 and TRBJ1-1; 7 bases align to TRBD1. V gave up 4 bases and J gave up 5 bases; unmatched junction bases: 10. Germline-derived CDR1 and CDR2 are WNHNN and SYGVQD (reference sequence). This CDR3 is built from 15 residues. For the CDR3, the DNA is TGCGCCAGCAGTGGGGAAACAGGGGAAGGAACTGAAGCTTTCTTT. It translates to CASSGETGEGTEAFF.

This rearrangement joins TRBV30 to TRBJ2-2, with TRBD1 matching 7 bases. This CDR3 comprises 11 residues. V dropped 3 bases and J dropped 9; count of bases not matched to a gene: 1. Germline lookup yields CDR1 GTSNPN and CDR2 SVGIG (reference sequence). The CDR3 nucleotides are TGTGCCTGGAGGGACAGGTGGGAGCTGTTTTTT. This codes for CAWRDRWELFF.

The V and J genes are TRBV6-5 and TRBJ1-2, with TRBD1 as a possible D gene (6 bases). Looked up from germline, CDR1 is MNHEY and CDR2 is SVGAGI. The CDR3 is 13 residues long. V gave up 8 bases and J gave up 3 bases, with 13 bases separating them. The CDR3, as DNA: TGTGCCAGCGGGGAGGACAGTGACTATGGCTACACCTTC. Protein product: CASGEDSDYGYTF.

V usage is TRBV5-1 and J usage is TRBJ2-1; 11 bases line up with TRBD2. The V and J ends lost 3 bases and 0 bases, in that order; junction bases with no gene match: 11. This CDR3 contains 19 residues. CDR1 and CDR2 (germline): SGHRS, YFSETQ. CDR3 in DNA: TGCGCCAGCAGCTGGGGGTCTAGCGGGAGGACTTCCTCCTACAATGAGCAGTTCTTC. Encoded protein: CASSWGSSGRTSSYNEQFF.

The chain employs TRBV5-1 and TRBJ1-2; TRBD1 aligns across 7 bases. J was trimmed by 3 bases and V by 3 bases; bases with no gene match: 2. This CDR3 has 13 residues. Germline V gene data show CDR1 as SGHRS and CDR2 as YFSETQ. The CDR3 DNA sequence: TGCGCCAGCAGCTCTACAGGGGACTATGGCTACACCTTC. Its translation: CASSSTGDYGYTF.

The chain recombines TRBV2 with TRBJ1-3, with a possible D match to TRBD1 (6 bases). Per the germline V gene, CDR1 is SNHLY and CDR2 is FYNNEI. Trimming removed 4 bases at V and 2 bases at J, with 12 bases between. The CDR3 extends over 15 amino acids. The CDR3 loop reads CASSGQGFAGNTIYF. CDR3 DNA: TGTGCCAGCAGTGGGCAGGGGTTTGCTGGAAACACCATATATTTT. Filled out from reference TRBV2 and TRBJ1-3, the complete variable domain reads EPEVTQTPSHQVTQMGQEVILRCVPISNHLYFYWYRQILGQKVEFLVSFYNNEISEKSEIFDDQFSVERPDGSNFTLKIRSTKLEDSAMYFCASSGQGFAGNTIYFGEGSWLTVV.

CDR3 DNA: TGTGCCAGCAGCTCGGAAAGTGCTGAAGCTTTCTTT. Translating gives CASSSESAEAFF. V and J are TRBV7-6 and TRBJ1-1; no clear D gene. The CDR3 spans 12 residues. V was cut by 4 bases and J by 6 bases, with 9 bases left in between. CDR1 SGHVS and CDR2 FNYEAQ come from the germline V gene.